One sample yielded the 17 T cell receptor beta chains listed below, sequenced in a study of blood T cells in healthy people across ages. A sample-barcoded 5' primer and a J-beta primer mix were used in a second PCR of roughly 6 to 11 cycles. TCRdb ran MiXCR on the 5' RACE reads and lists one entry per CDR3 protein. Of about a million distinct CDR3 sequences detected, 30% to 40% appear once; the ten largest clones hold under 15%. Sequences were obtained from blood. Receptors originate from a man aged 18 to 29 in good health.

The sample holds many counts of this clonotype. The chain couples TRBV20-1 to TRBJ1-1; possibly TRBD1 for D (5 bases). Germline V gives CDR1 DFQATT, CDR2 SNEGSKA (reference sequence). The V gene lost 2 bases and the J gene lost 0 bases, with 7 bases spanning the gap. The CDR3 length is 13 residues. The CDR3 reads CSARQGMNTEAFF. Here the CDR3 DNA reads TGCAGTGCTAGACAGGGTATGAACACTGAAGCTTTCTTT.

Here the CDR3 DNA reads TGTGCCAGCAGTTTAGAGTTAACAGGGCGAAGCTATGGCTACACCTTC. Translating it yields CASSLELTGRSYGYTF. The chain has TRBV12-3 or TRBV12-4 and TRBJ1-2; a weak D match, TRBD1 (6 bases). The germline V and J ends were trimmed by 1 base and 4 bases, with 16 bases remaining between them. This CDR3 is built from 16 residues.

This chain connects TRBV28 to TRBJ2-3, with 16 positions matching TRBD2. Trimming at V came to 5 bases and at J to 4 bases, leaving 3 bases not matched to a gene. Germline V gives CDR1 MDHEN, CDR2 SYDVKM. There are 16 residues in the CDR3. The CDR3 nucleotides read TGTGCCAGCAGTGGGACTAGCGGGGGGGCCTCAGATACGCAGTATTTT. It specifies CASSGTSGGASDTQYF.

As regards this clonotype: A much larger clone differs from this one at a single base, so this may be a read error. The chain recombines TRBV6-2 or TRBV6-3 with TRBJ2-5; D remains ambiguous. CDR3 length: 12 amino acids. The germline V gene encodes CDR1 MNHEY and CDR2 SVGEGT. The CDR3 sequence is CAGSTYQETQYF. DNA for the CDR3: TGTGCCGGCAGTACGTACCAAGAGACCCAGTACTTC.

The chain combines TRBV29-1 with TRBJ2-7, with D tentatively TRBD2 (6 bases). The end of the DNA is better explained by TRBJ2-5, so the J call may be wrong. CDR3 length equals 13 residues. Germline CDR1 and CDR2: SQVTM and ANQGSEA. CDR3 protein: CSVGAGWGGTQYF. The CDR3 bases are TGCAGCGTTGGAGCGGGCTGGGGCGGGACCCAGTACTTC.

Points on this clonotype: A much larger clone lies one base from this, so it may be a read error. Here the CDR3 omits its conserved ending phenylalanine or tryptophan, so a read error is the likely source. V usage is TRBV29-1 and J usage is TRBJ2-5; the match to TRBD1 covers 7 bases. The CDR3 contains 13 residues. Germline V CDR1 and CDR2: SQVTM, ANQGSEA. The V segment lost 8 bases and the J segment 5 bases; nucleotides outside the gene matches: 11. As DNA, the CDR3 is TGCAGCTTCCGCCCGAGGGGGCTTGAGACCCAGTACATC. As protein: CSFRPRGLETQYI.

The chain is built from TRBV9 and TRBJ2-3, with no clear D. The V end was cut by 2 bases, the J end by 2 bases, with 9 bases between. This CDR3 has 14 residues. Per the germline V gene, CDR1 is SGDLS and CDR2 is YYNGEE. The DNA for the CDR3 is TGTGCCAGCAGCGTCTCCGGGCCCACAGATACGCAGTATTTT. Protein: CASSVSGPTDTQYF.

The chain combines TRBV4-3 with TRBJ1-5; D is perhaps TRBD1 (6 bases). The CDR3 totals 17 residues. Germline CDR1 reads LGHNA; CDR2 reads YSLEER. V lost 0 bases, J lost 5 bases, and 17 bases lay in between. The CDR3 loop is CASSQEILAEGDQPQHF. The CDR3 DNA sequence: TGCGCCAGCAGCCAAGAGATCCTGGCAGAGGGGGATCAGCCCCAGCATTTT.

In its sample, this clonotype was seen a few times. The V gene is TRBV7-2, the J gene TRBJ1-2; D possibly corresponds to TRBD1 (5 bases). Germline assignment: CDR1 SGHTA and CDR2 FQGNSA. This CDR3 contains 14 residues. Deletions cut 1 base from V and 8 bases from J, with 14 bases between. The CDR3 sequence is CASSLVTQGEGYTF. The DNA of the CDR3 is TGTGCCAGCAGCTTAGTAACTCAGGGTGAGGGCTACACCTTC. The full variable domain, its missing parts supplied by reference TRBV7-2 and TRBJ1-2, is GAGVSQSPSNKVTEKGKDVELRCDPISGHTALYWYRQSLGQGLEFLIYFQGNSAPDKSGLPSDRFSAERTGGSVSTLTIQRTQQEDSAVYLCASSLVTQGEGYTFGSGTRLTVV.

This chain connects TRBV20-1 to TRBJ1-1; tentative D call: TRBD1 (5 bases). Deletions cut 5 bases from V and 0 bases from J, with 13 bases between. Germline loops: CDR1 DFQATT, CDR2 SNEGSKA (reference sequence). This CDR3 spans 14 amino acids. CDR3 bases: TGCAGTGCTGGGGAGCGGGGGTTGAACACTGAAGCTTTCTTT. Protein sequence: CSAGERGLNTEAFF.

The V and J genes are TRBV20-1 and TRBJ1-1, with D perhaps TRBD1 (6 bases). The V and J ends lost 1 base and 2 bases respectively, with 14 bases between them. Germline values: CDR1 DFQATT, CDR2 SNEGSKA (reference sequence). The CDR3 is 15 residues long. CDR3 sequence reads: CSARGGGRVNTEAFF. CDR3 bases: TGCAGTGCTAGAGGTGGGGGCAGAGTAAACACTGAAGCTTTCTTT.

The rearrangement links TRBV4-3 to TRBJ1-1; D is ambiguous. CDR3 size: 15 residues. Trimming left V 1 base short and J 8 bases short, with 17 bases between. Germline V lookup: CDR1 LGHNA, CDR2 YSLEER. The CDR3 sequence: CASSQARVGEREAFF. CDR3 DNA sequence: TGCGCCAGCAGCCAAGCAAGGGTTGGGGAAAGGGAAGCTTTCTTT.

This clonotype was counted only a few times. This chain joins TRBV4-2 and TRBJ2-1, with 7 bases lining up with TRBD2. Germline loops: CDR1 LGHNA, CDR2 YNFKEQ. Germline trimming cut 3 bases from V and 1 base from J; bases unmatched to any gene: 3. The CDR3 covers 15 residues. The CDR3 DNA reads TGTGCCAGCAGCCACCCCGGGGGGTCCTACAATGAGCAGTTCTTC. Its translation: CASSHPGGSYNEQFF.

This clonotype was counted only a few times. This may stem from a read error, because a much larger clone lies one nucleotide away. The J gene is TRBJ2-1, the V gene TRBV12-5; D might be TRBD2 (5 bases). The assigned J gene may be wrong: the sequence end matches TRBJ2-7 better. Looked up from germline, CDR1 is LGHNT and CDR2 is FRNRAP. The CDR3 has 11 residues. The DNA for the CDR3 is TGTGCTAGTGGACGAGGGAATGAGCAGTACTTC. Amino acids: CASGRGNEQYF.

The chain employs TRBV6-2 or TRBV6-3 and TRBJ2-1, with D tentatively TRBD2 (5 bases). The length of the CDR3 is 15 residues. The V and J ends lost 5 bases and 0 bases respectively, with 11 bases between them. The V gene's germline CDR1 is MNHEY and CDR2 SVGEGT. The chain's CDR3 is CASSVSGRSYNEQFF. The CDR3 bases are TGTGCCAGCAGTGTAAGCGGCCGCTCCTACAATGAGCAGTTCTTC.

This clonotype was observed a handful of times. The genes are TRBV6-6 and TRBJ1-6; 8 bases map to TRBD1. The CDR3 length is 15 residues. The germline V gene encodes CDR1 MNHNY and CDR2 SVGAGI (reference sequence). V lost 6 bases, J lost 9 bases, and 10 bases stayed unmatched. The CDR3 region is CASRGQGTISSPLHF. CDR3 DNA sequence: TGTGCCAGCAGAGGACAGGGAACGATAAGTTCACCCCTCCACTTT.

The J gene is TRBJ1-2, the V gene TRBV27, with 10 bases fitting TRBD1. This CDR3 is 15 amino acids long. J was trimmed by 5 bases and V by 3 bases; bases with no gene match: 6. Germline V gene sequence: CDR1 MNHEY, CDR2 SMNVEV (reference sequence). In nucleotides, the CDR3 is TGTGCCAGCAGTTTTATGGACAGGGGGATATATGGCTACACCTTC. As protein: CASSFMDRGIYGYTF.